Listed below are T cell receptor beta chains from one sample, sequenced in a study of early T cells in non-severe SARS-CoV-2 infection. TCRdb independently ran MiXCR on the 5' RACE reads; one entry per CDR3 protein. The table includes about 64,000 distinct CDR3 sequences, over 9.5% detected once. This specimen consisted of whole blood, obtained at baseline. These receptors all stem from an adult who was a healthcare worker with PCR-confirmed SARS-CoV-2 infection or an uninfected control (not recorded which). Each CDR3 is given with its conserved first and last residue. The order of the fields is J gene, V gene, D gene, clone size, CDR3 DNA, CDR3 protein. D genes are given only for firm matches. Not every row has a clone size; where given, it reads once, few, many or a size class.

TRBJ2-3 TRBV7-8 TRBD2 once TGTGCCAGCAGCTTACTACTAGCGGGCCGGGGAGATACGCAGTATTTT CASSLLLAGRGDTQYF
TRBJ2-5 TRBV7-9 TRBD1 . TGTGCCAGCAGCGGACCGGGACAGAAAGAGACCCAGTACTTC CASSGPGQKETQYF
TRBJ2-5 TRBV18 TRBD2 . TGTGCCAGCTCACCAGAGAGCGGGGGCCCTCAAGAGACCCAGTACTTC CASSPESGGPQETQYF
TRBJ2-7 TRBV27 TRBD2 . TGTGCCAGCAGTTCCCCGGGAGGCGAGCAGTACTTC CASSSPGGEQYF
TRBJ2-1 TRBV29-1 TRBD2 many TGCAGCGTTGTCTCTCTAGCGGGAGGGGCCTACAATGAGCAGTTCTTC CSVVSLAGGAYNEQFF
TRBJ1-1 TRBV29-1 . . TGCAGCGTCGCGCGTGAGACAACGAACACTGAAGCTTTCTTT CSVARETTNTEAFF
TRBJ2-2 TRBV12-3/TRBV12-4 . . TGTGCCAGCAGTAAGAATGGACTGAACACCGGGGAGCTGTTTTTT CASSKNGLNTGELFF
TRBJ2-7 TRBV11-2 . few TGTGCCAGCAGCCCCGGGAACAGACCTTACGAGCAGTACTTC CASSPGNRPYEQYF
TRBJ2-1 TRBV13 TRBD2 few TGTGCCAGCAGCTTATCCGGACTAGTGGAAGGTGAGCAGTTCTTC CASSLSGLVEGEQFF
TRBJ2-1 TRBV28 TRBD2 many TGTGCCAGCAGTTACGGAATTCGTTCGAGACTAGCGGGAGGTCATGAGCAGTTCTTC CASSYGIRSRLAGGHEQFF
TRBJ1-2 TRBV7-2 TRBD1 . TGTGCCAGCAGCTTATCGGGACAGATCCCCTATGGCTACACCTTC CASSLSGQIPYGYTF
TRBJ2-7 TRBV12-3/TRBV12-4 TRBD2 few TGTGCCAGCAGCGAAGGACTAGCTCATAATATCTACGAGCAGTACTTC CASSEGLAHNIYEQYF
TRBJ2-1 TRBV6-1 TRBD1 few TGTGCCAGCAGTGTGACAGGGGACTCCTACAATGAGCAGTTCTTC CASSVTGDSYNEQFF
TRBJ2-4 TRBV10-3 . many TGTGCCATCTCCGAAAGTGCGAAAAACATTCAGTACTTC CAISESAKNIQYF
TRBJ2-7 TRBV10-1 . . TGCGCCAGCAGCCGTGACAAGATCTACGAGCAGTACTTC CASSRDKIYEQYF
TRBJ2-5 TRBV2 TRBD2 . TGTGCCAGCATACTTAGGCGGGAGGAGCCCCAGTACTTC CASILRREEPQYF
TRBJ2-5 TRBV20-1 TRBD2 . TGCAGTGCTAGGAGGGGGGGACTAGCGGGAGGAGAGACCCAGTACTTC CSARRGGLAGGETQYF
TRBJ2-2 TRBV27 . many TGTGCCAGCAGCCGCCGAGGGGGCACCGGGGAGCTGTTTTTT CASSRRGGTGELFF
TRBJ2-2 TRBV18 TRBD2 . TGTGCCAGCTCACCACGTCTAGCGGGGGACTCCCGGAACACCGGGGAGCTGTTTTTT CASSPRLAGDSRNTGELFF
TRBJ1-2 TRBV7-2 . . TGTGCCAGCAGCTTAGAGGTTACCCTTGGCTACACCTTC CASSLEVTLGYTF
TRBJ1-2 TRBV2 . . TGTGCCAGCAGTGGTTTAGCTTTTAGGGGGAGCTATGGCTACACCTTC CASSGLAFRGSYGYTF
TRBJ2-1 TRBV14 TRBD1 . TGTGCCAGCAGCCAACTCGACAGGGGTCCCTACAATGAGCAGTTCTTC CASSQLDRGPYNEQFF
TRBJ1-6 TRBV19 . many TGTGCCAGTAGTATAGCCGGACCCGGGACCTCCTATAATTCACCCCTCCACTTT CASSIAGPGTSYNSPLHF
TRBJ2-7 TRBV20-1 . . TGCAGTGCTAGAGTTGGGTCCGGGAACTACGAGCAGTACTTC CSARVGSGNYEQYF
TRBJ2-7 TRBV7-6 TRBD2 once TGTGCCAGCAGCTCCAGCCCTACTAGCGACACTGAGTTC CASSSSPTSDTEF
TRBJ2-7 TRBV18 . many TGTGCCAGCTCACAGGCAGCCGCCGAGCAGTACTTC CASSQAAAEQYF
TRBJ2-1 TRBV28 . few TGTGCCAGCAGTTTAGTGTACAGCAATGAGCAGTTCTTC CASSLVYSNEQFF
TRBJ1-6 TRBV28 TRBD1 many TGTGCCAGCAGTTATAACCGGGACAGGGACTTTTTTAATTCACCCCTCCACTTT CASSYNRDRDFFNSPLHF
TRBJ1-1 TRBV20-1 TRBD1 . TGCAGTGCTGCGAACAGGGGGCGAGAGACTGAAGCTTTCTTT CSAANRGRETEAFF
TRBJ2-7 TRBV11-2 . . TGTGCCAGCAGCTCCGTCGCGGGGAGCGAATGGTACGAGCAGTACTTC CASSSVAGSEWYEQYF
TRBJ1-5 TRBV6-6 TRBD1 few TGTGCCAGCAGTAAAGGACAGGGGGAAGGTGGCAATCAGCCCCAGCATTTT CASSKGQGEGGNQPQHF
TRBJ2-2 TRBV12-3/TRBV12-4 . . TGTGCCAGCAGCACCGGGACTCCAAACACCGGGGAGCTGTTTTTT CASSTGTPNTGELFF
TRBJ1-1 TRBV25-1 . . TGTGCCAGCACTCAGGGGAACACTGAAGCTTTCTTT CASTQGNTEAFF
TRBJ1-5 TRBV27 . . TGTGCCAGCAGTTTATTCGGTAGCAATCAGCCCCAGCATTTT CASSLFGSNQPQHF
TRBJ1-1 TRBV29-1 . . TGCAGCGTCCAGACTGTATTGAACACTGAAGCTTTCTTT CSVQTVLNTEAFF
TRBJ1-1 TRBV7-8 . few TGTGCCAGCAGCTTACCCCGACCAGGTGAAGCTTTCTTT CASSLPRPGEAFF
TRBJ1-2 TRBV6-6 . . TGTGCCAGCATAGGAACCTCATACAACTATGGCTACACCTTC CASIGTSYNYGYTF
TRBJ2-5 TRBV7-7 TRBD1 . TGTGCCAGCAGCTCACCGGGACAGGGCCAAGAGACCCAGTACTTC CASSSPGQGQETQYF